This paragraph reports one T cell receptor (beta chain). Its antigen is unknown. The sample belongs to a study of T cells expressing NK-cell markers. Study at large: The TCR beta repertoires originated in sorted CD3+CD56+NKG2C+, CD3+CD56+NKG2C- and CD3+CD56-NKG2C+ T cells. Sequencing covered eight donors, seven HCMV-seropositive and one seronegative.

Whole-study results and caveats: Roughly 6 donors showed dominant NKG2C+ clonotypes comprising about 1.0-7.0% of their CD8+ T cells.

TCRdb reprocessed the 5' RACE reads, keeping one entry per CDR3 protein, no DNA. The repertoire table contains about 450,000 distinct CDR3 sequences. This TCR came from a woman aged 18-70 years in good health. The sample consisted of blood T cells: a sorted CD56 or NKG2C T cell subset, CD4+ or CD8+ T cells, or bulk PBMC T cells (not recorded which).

CDR3 region: CASSYTIWSGRGDTQYF. The chain links TRBV6-5 to TRBJ2-3; the TCRdb call, TRBD2, lacks DNA for checking. Per the germline V gene, CDR1 is MNHEY and CDR2 is SVGAGI. CDR3 size: 17 residues.